The clone carrying this T cell receptor beta chain was observed a few times. The antigen remains unidentified. TCRdb's copy holds only in-frame clones and misses some; the assay was immunoSEQ multiplex PCR. The data hold approximately 30,000 clones, with 83% observed a single time. Germline V gene data show CDR1 as GTSNPN and CDR2 as SVGIG (reference sequence). The CDR3 has 15 residues. The germline V and J ends were trimmed by 0 bases and 0 bases, with 11 bases remaining between them. These data originate in a study of vaccination effects on CD4 cells after COVID-19. For the study at large: Post-vaccine sampling took place a median of 72 days after the second dose.

General observations from the study: Late in the post-vaccination period, infection-induced and vaccine-induced clones underwent marked clonal contraction. In vaccinees who were healthy, merely 1 out of 255 vaccine-induced clones cross-reacted with common cold coronaviruses.

Viral peptide pools were used in the ViraFEST assay to expand antigen-specific CD4+ T cells, and sequencing came afterward. Investigators separated out CD4+ T cells once approximately 11 days of culture had passed. Two doses of either BNT162b2 or mRNA-1273 were given to each participant. Nucleocapsid antibodies were negative in the vaccine recipients, who had never had SARS-CoV-2 infection. The receptor's source is a human donor who received a COVID-19 vaccine. Some clones in this sample may be carry-over from other donors' samples. The sequencing here drew on CD4+ T cells from PBMCs cultured with HCoV-NL63 spike peptides, taken after COVID-19 vaccination. The chain recombines TRBV30 with TRBJ1-1; the D is unclear. The CDR3 DNA sequence: TGTGCCTGGAGTGTACTTTACAGCCTGAACACTGAAGCTTTCTTT. This sequence encodes CAWSVLYSLNTEAFF. The full variable domain, rest sourced from reference TRBV30 and TRBJ1-1, is SQTIHQWPATLVQPVGSPLSLECTVEGTSNPNLYWYRQAAGRGLQLLFYSVGIGQISSEVPQNLSASRPQDRQFILSSKKLLLSDSGFYLCAWSVLYSLNTEAFFGQGTRLTVV.